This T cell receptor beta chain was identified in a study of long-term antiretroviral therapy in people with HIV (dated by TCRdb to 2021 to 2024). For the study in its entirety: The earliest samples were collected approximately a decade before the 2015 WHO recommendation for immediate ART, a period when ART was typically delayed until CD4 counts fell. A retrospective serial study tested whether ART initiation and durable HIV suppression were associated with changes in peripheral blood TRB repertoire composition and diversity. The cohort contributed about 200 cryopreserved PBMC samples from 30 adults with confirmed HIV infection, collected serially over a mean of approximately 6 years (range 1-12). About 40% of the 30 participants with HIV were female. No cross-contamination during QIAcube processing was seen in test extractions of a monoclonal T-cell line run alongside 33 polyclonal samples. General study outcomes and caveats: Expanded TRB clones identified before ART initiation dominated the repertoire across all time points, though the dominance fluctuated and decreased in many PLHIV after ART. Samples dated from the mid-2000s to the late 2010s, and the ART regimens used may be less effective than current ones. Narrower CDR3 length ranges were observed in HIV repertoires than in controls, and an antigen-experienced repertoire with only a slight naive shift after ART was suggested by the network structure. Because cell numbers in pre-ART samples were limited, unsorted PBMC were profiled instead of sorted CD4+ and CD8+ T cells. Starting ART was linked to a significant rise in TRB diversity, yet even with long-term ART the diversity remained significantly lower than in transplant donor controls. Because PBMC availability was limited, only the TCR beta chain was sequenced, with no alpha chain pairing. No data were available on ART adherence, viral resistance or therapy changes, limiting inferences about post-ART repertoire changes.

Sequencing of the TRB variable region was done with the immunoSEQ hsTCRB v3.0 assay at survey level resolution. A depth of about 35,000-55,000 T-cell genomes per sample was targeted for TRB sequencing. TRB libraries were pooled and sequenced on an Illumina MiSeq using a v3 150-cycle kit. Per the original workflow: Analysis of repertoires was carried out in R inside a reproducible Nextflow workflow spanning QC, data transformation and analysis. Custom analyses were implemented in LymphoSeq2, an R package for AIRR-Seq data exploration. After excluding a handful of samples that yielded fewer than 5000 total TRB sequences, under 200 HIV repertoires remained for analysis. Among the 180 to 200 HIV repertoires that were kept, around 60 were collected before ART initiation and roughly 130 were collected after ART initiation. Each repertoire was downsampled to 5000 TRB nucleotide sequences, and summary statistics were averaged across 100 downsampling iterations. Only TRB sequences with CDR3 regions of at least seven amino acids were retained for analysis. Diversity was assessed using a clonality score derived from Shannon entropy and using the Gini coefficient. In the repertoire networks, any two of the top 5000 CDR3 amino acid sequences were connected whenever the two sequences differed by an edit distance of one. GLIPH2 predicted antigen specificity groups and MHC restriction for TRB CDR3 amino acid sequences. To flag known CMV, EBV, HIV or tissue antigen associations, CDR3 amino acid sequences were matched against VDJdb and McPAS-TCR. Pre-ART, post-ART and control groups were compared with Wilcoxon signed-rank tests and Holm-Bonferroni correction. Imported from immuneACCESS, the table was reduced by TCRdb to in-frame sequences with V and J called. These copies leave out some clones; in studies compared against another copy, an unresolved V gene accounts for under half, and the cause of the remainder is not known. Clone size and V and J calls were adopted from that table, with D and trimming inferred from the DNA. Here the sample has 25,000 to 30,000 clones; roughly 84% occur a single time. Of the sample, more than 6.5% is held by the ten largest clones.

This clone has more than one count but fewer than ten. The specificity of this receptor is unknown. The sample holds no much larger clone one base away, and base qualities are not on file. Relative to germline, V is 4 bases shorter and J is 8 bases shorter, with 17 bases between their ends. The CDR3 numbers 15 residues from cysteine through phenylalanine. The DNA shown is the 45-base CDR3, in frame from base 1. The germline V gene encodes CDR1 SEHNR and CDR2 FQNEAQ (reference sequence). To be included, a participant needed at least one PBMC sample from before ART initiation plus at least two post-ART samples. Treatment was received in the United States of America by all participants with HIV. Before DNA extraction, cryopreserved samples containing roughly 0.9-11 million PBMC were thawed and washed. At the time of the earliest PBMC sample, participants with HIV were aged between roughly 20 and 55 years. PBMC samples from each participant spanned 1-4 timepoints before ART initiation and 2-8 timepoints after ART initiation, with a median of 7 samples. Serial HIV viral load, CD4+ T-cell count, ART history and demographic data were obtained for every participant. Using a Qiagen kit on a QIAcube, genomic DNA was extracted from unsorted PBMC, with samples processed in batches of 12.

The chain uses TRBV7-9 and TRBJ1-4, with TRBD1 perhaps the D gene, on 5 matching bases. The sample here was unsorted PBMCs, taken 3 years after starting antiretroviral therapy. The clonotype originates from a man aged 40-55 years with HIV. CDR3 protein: CASSSPVRGGEKLFF. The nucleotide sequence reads TGTGCCAGCAGCTCCCCGGTACGGGGGGGAGAAAAACTGTTTTTT.